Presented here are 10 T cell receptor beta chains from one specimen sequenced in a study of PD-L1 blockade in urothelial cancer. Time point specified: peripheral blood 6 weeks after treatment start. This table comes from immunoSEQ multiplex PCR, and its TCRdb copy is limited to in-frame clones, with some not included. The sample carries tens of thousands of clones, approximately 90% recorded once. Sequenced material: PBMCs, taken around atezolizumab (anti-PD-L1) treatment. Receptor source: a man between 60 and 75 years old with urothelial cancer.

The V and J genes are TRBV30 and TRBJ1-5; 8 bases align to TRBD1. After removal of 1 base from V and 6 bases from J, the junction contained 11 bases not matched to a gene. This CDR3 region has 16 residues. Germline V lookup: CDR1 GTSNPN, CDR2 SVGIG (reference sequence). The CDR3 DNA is TGTGCCTGGAGTGCGAAAGGACAGGGAAATAGTCAGCCCCAGCATTTT. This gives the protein CAWSAKGQGNSQPQHF.

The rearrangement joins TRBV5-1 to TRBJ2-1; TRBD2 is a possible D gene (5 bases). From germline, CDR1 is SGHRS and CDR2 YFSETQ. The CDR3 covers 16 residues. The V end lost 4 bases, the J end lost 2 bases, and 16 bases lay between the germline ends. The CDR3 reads CASSPPKGEAYNEQFF. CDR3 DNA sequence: TGCGCCAGCAGCCCCCCTAAGGGAGAGGCCTACAATGAGCAGTTCTTC.

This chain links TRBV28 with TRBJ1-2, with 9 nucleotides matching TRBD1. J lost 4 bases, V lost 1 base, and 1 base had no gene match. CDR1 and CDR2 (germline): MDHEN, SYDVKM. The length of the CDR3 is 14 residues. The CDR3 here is CASSLSTGGYGYTF. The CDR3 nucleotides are TGTGCCAGCAGTTTATCGACAGGGGGCTATGGCTACACCTTC.

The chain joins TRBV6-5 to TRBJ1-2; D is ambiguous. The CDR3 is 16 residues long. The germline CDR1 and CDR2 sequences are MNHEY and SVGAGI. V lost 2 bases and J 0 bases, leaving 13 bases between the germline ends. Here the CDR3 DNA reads TGTGCCAGCAGTTACCGCGGCCGGGAGACTAACTATGGCTACACCTTC. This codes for CASSYRGRETNYGYTF.

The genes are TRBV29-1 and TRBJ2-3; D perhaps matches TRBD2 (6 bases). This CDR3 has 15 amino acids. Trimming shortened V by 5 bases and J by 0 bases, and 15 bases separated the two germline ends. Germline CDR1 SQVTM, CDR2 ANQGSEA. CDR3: CSVSRGGVSTDTQYF. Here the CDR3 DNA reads TGCAGCGTTTCGAGAGGCGGGGTAAGCACAGATACGCAGTATTTT.

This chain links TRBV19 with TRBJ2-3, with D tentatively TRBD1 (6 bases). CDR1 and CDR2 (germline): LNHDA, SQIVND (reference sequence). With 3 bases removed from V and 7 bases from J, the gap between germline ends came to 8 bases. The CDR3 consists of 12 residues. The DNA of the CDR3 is TGTGCCAGTAGTATGGGGGCGAATACGCAGTATTTT. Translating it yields CASSMGANTQYF.

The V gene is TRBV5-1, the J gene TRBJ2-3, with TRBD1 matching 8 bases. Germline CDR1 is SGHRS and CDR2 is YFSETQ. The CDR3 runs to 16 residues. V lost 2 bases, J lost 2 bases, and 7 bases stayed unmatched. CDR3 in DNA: TGCGCCAGCAGCTTTAACACAGGGGGATTCACAGATACGCAGTATTTT. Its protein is CASSFNTGGFTDTQYF.

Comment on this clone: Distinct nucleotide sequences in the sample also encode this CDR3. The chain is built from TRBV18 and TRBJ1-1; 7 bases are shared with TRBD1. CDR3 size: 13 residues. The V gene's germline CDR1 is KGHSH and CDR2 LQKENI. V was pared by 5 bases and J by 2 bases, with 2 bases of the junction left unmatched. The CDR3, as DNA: TGTGCCAGCTCAGGACAGGAAAACACTGAAGCTTTCTTT. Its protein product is CASSGQENTEAFF.

The CDR3 spells CARSSDRTNYGYTF. The CDR3 region has the DNA TGTGCCAGAAGCTCGGACAGGACAAACTATGGCTACACCTTC. V is TRBV5-3 and J is TRBJ1-2; 7 nucleotides agree with TRBD1. TRBV5-3 is reported as an ORF; its role is uncertain. V was clipped by 3 bases and J by 2 bases; unmatched bases: 4. CDR3 length: 14 amino acids.

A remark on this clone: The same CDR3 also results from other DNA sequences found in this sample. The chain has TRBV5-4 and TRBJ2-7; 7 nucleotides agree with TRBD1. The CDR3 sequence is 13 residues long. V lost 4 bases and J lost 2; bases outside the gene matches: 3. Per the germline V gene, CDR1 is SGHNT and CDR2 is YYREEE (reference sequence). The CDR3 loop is CASSLTGAYEQYF. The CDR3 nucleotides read TGTGCCAGCAGCCTCACAGGGGCCTACGAGCAGTACTTC.